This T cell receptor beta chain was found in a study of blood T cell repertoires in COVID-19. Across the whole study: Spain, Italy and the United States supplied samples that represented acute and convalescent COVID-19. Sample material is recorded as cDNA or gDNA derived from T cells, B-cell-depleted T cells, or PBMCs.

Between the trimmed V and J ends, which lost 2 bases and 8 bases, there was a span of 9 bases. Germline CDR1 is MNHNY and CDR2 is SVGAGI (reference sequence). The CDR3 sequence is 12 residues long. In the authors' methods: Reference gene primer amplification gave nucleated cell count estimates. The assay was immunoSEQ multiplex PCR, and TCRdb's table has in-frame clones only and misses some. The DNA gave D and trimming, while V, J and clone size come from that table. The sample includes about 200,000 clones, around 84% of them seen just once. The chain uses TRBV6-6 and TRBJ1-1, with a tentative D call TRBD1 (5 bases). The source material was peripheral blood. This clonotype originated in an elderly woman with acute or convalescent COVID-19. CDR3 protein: CASSYGRGEAFF. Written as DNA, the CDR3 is TGTGCCAGCAGTTACGGTCGGGGGGAAGCTTTCTTT.